This entry concerns a single TCR beta chain. The antigen this receptor binds is unknown. One base away there is no much larger clone; base qualities are not given. The entry originates in a study of blood T cell repertoires in COVID-19 (dated by TCRdb to 2018 to 2020). Context from the whole study: Collaborator samples came from the United States, Italy and Spain and covered acute and convalescent phases of COVID-19. The dataset comprised deeply sampled blood TCRbeta repertoires from subjects exposed to, actively infected with, or recovered from COVID-19. A freely available public database, intended as a resource for researchers studying the immune response to SARS-CoV-2, is where the repertoires were released. The material from the prospective study consisted of cDNA or gDNA derived from T cells, B-cell-depleted T cells, or PBMCs. Nearly every sample came with metadata listing a de-identified subject ID, COVID-19 status, age in years and sex. Samples were obtained from the ongoing ImmuneRACE study (first 160 participants) and from 1,254 subjects provided by 6 global collaborators. Where available, HLA class I and class II types were taken from metadata supplied by the sample provider and were not determined by assay-based typing. The full study reports these points: How much clinical and demographic metadata was included differed by source and by participant, and the metadata was provided uncurated.

TCRbeta CDR3 regions were amplified from genomic DNA using the immunoSEQ Assay, a bias-controlled multiplex PCR. The paper's processing steps were these. The number of nucleated cells in each sample was estimated from the amplification of reference gene primers within the assay. To quantify the absolute abundance of each unique TCRbeta CDR3 rearrangement, sequence reads were collapsed and filtered. For each sample, productive Simpson clonality was calculated as the square root of Simpson's diversity index over productive rearrangements. TCRdb stores this immuneACCESS table with in-frame sequences only. Part of the clones is absent; in the studies checked, under half of the shortfall reflects unresolved V genes, and no reason is known for the rest. That table is the source of V, J and clone size, and D and trimming were worked out from the DNA. This sample has about 150,000 clones in its table, and approximately 86% of those were observed once. The ten largest clones capture 3.5% to 5% of the sample.

Whole blood was collected in K2EDTA tubes by collaborating institutions according to the institutions' own protocols. Collaborator samples were shipped for TCRbeta analysis as frozen whole blood, isolated PBMCs, or DNA extracted from either sample type. The source material was peripheral blood. The source of this sequence is a woman in her sixties or seventies with active or convalescent COVID-19.

The CDR3 corresponds to CASSDGQGYSNQPQHF. The DNA reads TGTGCCAGCAGCGATGGACAGGGATATAGCAATCAGCCCCAGCATTTT. The sequence is built from TRBV2 and TRBJ1-5, with TRBD1 matching 8 junction bases. From the cysteine up to the phenylalanine, the CDR3 has a length of 16 residues. Here the CDR3 DNA is all that survives: 48 bases in frame from base 1. V is pruned by 6 bases and J by 0 bases, leaving 7 bases of the junction without a gene match. From a lookup of the germline V gene, CDR1 and CDR2 are SNHLY and FYNNEI.